The source of this TCR beta chain is a study of vaccination and CD4 T cells after COVID-19. To note about this clonotype: Its antigen is undetermined.

Sequencing of DNA taken from cultured CD4+ T cells relied on the Oncomine TCR Beta short-read assay. After culture, CD4+ T cells served as the source for genomic DNA extraction. Each CDR3 protein gets one entry after TCRdb re-called the PCR reads with MiXCR. In the table there are under 25,000 distinct CDR3 sequences, 45% to 50% of which are singletons. Specified treatment: roughly 10-day PBMC culture with coronavirus spike peptide pools or control peptides (ViraFEST assay). ViraFEST used peptide pools to expand antigen-specific T cells before TCR sequencing. Half the growth medium was swapped for new IL-2 medium on days 3 and 7. The sequence came from a human donor who had recovered from COVID-19. Sequencing was carried out using CD4+ T cells from blood, cultured in vitro.

Written as DNA, the CDR3 is TGTGCCAGCAGCGGAAAGGTACTGATCTCTGGGGCCAACGTCCTGACTTTC. Protein sequence: CASSGKVLISGANVLTF. The V and J genes are TRBV7-2 and TRBJ2-6; D is unresolved. V gave up 5 bases and J gave up 0 bases, with 14 bases separating them. Germline V gives CDR1 SGHTA, CDR2 FQGNSA. The CDR3 is made up of 17 amino acids.